Below, one T cell receptor beta chain is given with its context. The data stem from a study of blood T cell repertoires in COVID-19. Study-level information: Acute-phase and convalescent COVID-19 samples originated in the United States, Italy and Spain. The analysed material was cDNA or gDNA that came from T cells, B-cell-depleted T cells, or PBMCs.

Original analysis: Amplified reference gene primers provided the basis for estimating nucleated cell counts. The protocol was immunoSEQ multiplex PCR, while the TCRdb copy is restricted to in-frame clones and leaves out a portion. V, J and clone size were drawn from that table, and D and trimming were deduced from the DNA. The sample includes some 70,000 clones, roughly 84% of them seen just once. V gave up 0 bases and J gave up 3 bases; unmatched junction bases: 7. This CDR3 region has 16 residues. Germline lookup yields CDR1 SGDLS and CDR2 YYNGEE. Sequencing input: peripheral blood. This TCR was recovered from a man aged 45-65 years with active COVID-19. This rearrangement joins TRBV9 to TRBJ2-7, with 9 positions matching TRBD2. CDR3 sequence reads: CASSVGLAENIYEQYF. CDR3 coding DNA: TGTGCCAGCAGCGTAGGACTAGCGGAAAACATCTACGAGCAGTACTTC.